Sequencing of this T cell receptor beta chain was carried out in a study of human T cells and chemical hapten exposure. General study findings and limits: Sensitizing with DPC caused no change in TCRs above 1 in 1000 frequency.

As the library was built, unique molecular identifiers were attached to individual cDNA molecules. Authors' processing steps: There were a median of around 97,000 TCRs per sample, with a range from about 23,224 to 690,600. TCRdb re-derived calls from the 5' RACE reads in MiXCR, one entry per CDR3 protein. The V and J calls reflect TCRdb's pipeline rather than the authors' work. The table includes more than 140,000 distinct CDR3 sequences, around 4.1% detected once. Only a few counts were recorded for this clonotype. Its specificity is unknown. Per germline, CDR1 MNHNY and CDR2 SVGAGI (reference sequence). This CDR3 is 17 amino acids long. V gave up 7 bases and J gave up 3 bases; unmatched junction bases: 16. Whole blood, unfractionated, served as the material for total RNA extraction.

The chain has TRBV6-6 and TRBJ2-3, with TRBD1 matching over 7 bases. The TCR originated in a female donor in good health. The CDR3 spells CASTYSRTGWMTDTQYF. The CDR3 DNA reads TGTGCCAGCACCTACTCCCGGACAGGTTGGATGACAGATACGCAGTATTTT.